What follows are 21 T cell receptor beta chains derived from one specimen sequenced in a study of T cells in Graves' hyperthyroidism and ophthalmopathy. TCR beta CDR3 regions were amplified from RNA. The HTBI primer set drove a first-round RT-PCR of the TCR CDR3. TCRdb processed the multiplex PCR reads anew with MiXCR; each CDR3 protein has one entry. The top ten clones hold roughly 8.3% of a sample with about 840,000 distinct CDR3 sequences, about 38% of them seen once. Sequencing input: blood. Source of these receptors: a man between 18 and 29 years old with Graves' hyperthyroidism.

This clonotype occurred many times. The chain carries TRBV20-1 and TRBJ1-2; TRBD1 is a possible D gene (6 bases). Germline V CDR1 and CDR2: DFQATT, SNEGSKA (reference sequence). This CDR3 comprises 12 residues. Deletions cut 5 bases from V and 4 bases from J, with 11 bases between. DNA of the CDR3: TGCAGTGCTCCCAGGGGAGCCTATGGCTACACCTTC. Its translation: CSAPRGAYGYTF.

This clonotype was observed many times. The V call is TRBV19, the J call TRBJ2-2; D ambiguous. Trimming took 2 bases from V and 2 from J, leaving 9 bases between them. This CDR3 is 15 amino acids long. Germline lookup yields CDR1 LNHDA and CDR2 SQIVND (reference sequence). As DNA, the CDR3 is TGTGCCAGTAGTATAAACAGCCTTAACACCGGGGAGCTGTTTTTT. This translates into CASSINSLNTGELFF. The entire variable domain, with the rest obtained from reference TRBV19 and TRBJ2-2, is as follows: DGGITQSPKYLFRKEGQNVTLSCEQNLNHDAMYWYRQDPGQGLRLIYYSQIVNDFQKGDIAEGYSVSREKKESFPLTVTSAQKNPTAFYLCASSINSLNTGELFFGEGSRLTVL.

This clonotype has only a few counts. V usage is TRBV5-1 and J usage is TRBJ1-4; D not certain. V was trimmed by 0 bases and J by 0 bases, leaving 3 bases between them. Germline V lookup: CDR1 SGHRS, CDR2 YFSETQ. The CDR3 runs to 14 residues. The CDR3 DNA sequence: TGCGCCAGCAGCTTGGTTCCAACTAATGAAAAACTGTTTTTT. This translates into CASSLVPTNEKLFF.

The genes are TRBV14 and TRBJ2-2; no reliable D call. There are 15 residues in the CDR3. V dropped 1 base and J dropped 1 base, with 7 bases sitting between them. Germline CDR1 and CDR2: SGHDN and FVKESK. The CDR3 here is CASSQGLMNTGELFF. CDR3 in DNA: TGTGCCAGCAGCCAAGGTCTGATGAACACCGGGGAGCTGTTTTTT.

The chain links TRBV7-2 to TRBJ2-7, with D perhaps matching TRBD1 (5 bases). Germline assignment: CDR1 SGHTA and CDR2 FQGNSA. This CDR3 is built from 14 residues. V was cut by 2 bases and J by 5 bases, with 13 bases left in between. The CDR3 sequence: CASSLSPKGDEQYF. In DNA, the CDR3 is TGTGCCAGCAGCTTAAGCCCGAAAGGGGACGAGCAGTACTTC.

This clonotype showed up many times. The chain's CDR3 is CASTPGINQPQHF. CDR3 nucleotides: TGTGCCAGCACCCCTGGCATTAATCAGCCCCAGCATTTT. The chain couples TRBV7-2 to TRBJ1-5, with no clear D. Between the trimmed V and J ends, which lost 7 bases and 4 bases, there was a span of 11 bases. Germline V CDR1 and CDR2: SGHTA, FQGNSA. The CDR3 extends over 13 amino acids.

This clonotype was counted ten times or more. The chain combines TRBV4-3 with TRBJ1-1; perhaps TRBD1 as D (5 bases). From germline, CDR1 is LGHNA and CDR2 YSLEER. V lost 3 bases and J 3 bases, leaving 11 bases between the germline ends. The CDR3 runs 14 residues. Written as DNA, the CDR3 is TGCGCCAGCAGCCACCAGGGCGGGGACACTGAAGCTTTCTTT. Translated, it gives CASSHQGGDTEAFF.

This chain connects TRBV5-5 to TRBJ2-7; 9 positions match TRBD1. The CDR3 has 14 residues. The germline CDR1 and CDR2 sequences are SGHKS and YYEKEE (reference sequence). V dropped 5 bases and J dropped 2; count of bases not matched to a gene: 5. CDR3 protein: CASRGDRDPYEQYF. In DNA form, the CDR3 reads TGTGCCAGCAGAGGGGACAGGGACCCCTACGAGCAGTACTTC.

The sample holds many counts of this clonotype. This rearrangement joins TRBV9 to TRBJ1-2, with unresolved D. The V end was cut by 0 bases, the J end by 2 bases, with 5 bases between. From germline, CDR1 is SGDLS and CDR2 YYNGEE. This CDR3 spans 13 amino acids. The CDR3 sequence: CASSVDLNYGYTF. In DNA form, the CDR3 reads TGTGCCAGCAGCGTAGATTTGAACTATGGCTACACCTTC.

This clonotype was detected many times. This chain uses TRBV10-3 with TRBJ1-2, with no clear D. The CDR3 sequence is 11 residues long. V shed 0 bases and J shed 9 bases, with 5 bases lying between them. CDR1 and CDR2 from the germline V gene are ENHRY and SYGVKD. The CDR3 DNA reads TGTGCCATCAGTGAGTCTTCTAGCTACACCTTC. Amino acids: CAISESSSYTF.

This chain joins TRBV29-1 and TRBJ2-5, with 10 bases that match TRBD2. V was pared by 1 base and J by 5 bases, with 10 bases of the junction left unmatched. The germline gives CDR1 SQVTM, CDR2 ANQGSEA. This CDR3 region has 16 residues. Here the CDR3 DNA reads TGCAGCGTTGAAGTCCTAGCGGGAGAAAGGTCGGAGACCCAGTACTTC. Translating it yields CSVEVLAGERSETQYF. Full variable domain (remainder filled in from reference TRBV29-1 and TRBJ2-5): SAVISQKPSRDICQRGTSLTIQCQVDSQVTMMFWYRQQPGQSLTLIATANQGSEATYESGFVIDKFPISRPNLTFSTLTVSNMSPEDSSIYLCSVEVLAGERSETQYFGPGTRLLVL.

The chain combines TRBV7-2 with TRBJ1-1; 7 bases are shared with TRBD1. The germline CDR1 and CDR2 sequences are SGHTA and FQGNSA. V lost 2 bases and J lost 4; bases outside the gene matches: 7. This CDR3 has 15 residues. DNA for the CDR3: TGTGCCAGCAGCTTAAGGGACAGAATGAGCACTGAAGCTTTCTTT. It translates to CASSLRDRMSTEAFF.

This chain links TRBV12-5 with TRBJ2-7; 8 bases match TRBD1. Germline assignment: CDR1 LGHNT and CDR2 FRNRAP. The CDR3 runs to 13 residues. J gave up 6 bases and V 7 bases, and 8 bases lay outside the gene matches. The CDR3 reads CASEGRGLGEQYF. CDR3 nucleotides: TGTGCTAGTGAGGGCAGGGGGCTGGGCGAGCAGTACTTC.

This clonotype was seen only a few times. The rearrangement joins TRBV2 to TRBJ1-5, with D unclear. The CDR3 sequence is 15 residues long. V lost 6 bases, J lost 4 bases, and 16 bases lay in between. Germline V CDR1 and CDR2: SNHLY, FYNNEI. For the CDR3, the DNA is TGTGCCAGCAGCTCCGGGCCCTCCGAAAATCAGCCCCAGCATTTT. Its protein product is CASSSGPSENQPQHF. The whole variable domain, filled in from reference TRBV2 and TRBJ1-5, reads EPEVTQTPSHQVTQMGQEVILRCVPISNHLYFYWYRQILGQKVEFLVSFYNNEISEKSEIFDDQFSVERPDGSNFTLKIRSTKLEDSAMYFCASSSGPSENQPQHFGDGTRLSIL.

The chain recombines TRBV6-5 with TRBJ1-5; 7 positions agree with TRBD1. The V gene's germline CDR1 is MNHEY and CDR2 SVGAGI. Trimming at V came to 6 bases and at J to 6 bases, leaving 11 bases not matched to a gene. The CDR3 length is 15 residues. CDR3 in amino acids: CASSPLGTASQPQHF. CDR3 nucleotides: TGTGCCAGCAGCCCACTCGGGACAGCAAGTCAGCCCCAGCATTTT.

The chain combines TRBV13 with TRBJ2-7; no definite D call. Germline CDR1 reads PRHDT; CDR2 reads FYEKMQ (reference sequence). The CDR3 is 11 amino acids. Between the trimmed V and J ends, which lost 5 bases and 6 bases, there was a span of 8 bases. CDR3 sequence: CASSAQREQYF. In DNA form, the CDR3 reads TGTGCCAGCAGCGCCCAGCGCGAGCAGTACTTC. Using reference TRBV13 and TRBJ2-7 for the parts outside the CDR3, the full variable domain is AAGVIQSPRHLIKEKRETATLKCYPIPRHDTVYWYQQGPGQDPQFLISFYEKMQSDKGSIPDRFSAQQFSDYHSELNMSSLELGDSALYFCASSAQREQYFGPGTRLTVT.

A note on this clonotype: One end of the junction is discordant with germline, which a read error may explain. V and J are TRBV10-3 and TRBJ2-2; D could derive from TRBD1 or TRBD2 (5 bases each). CDR3 length: 15 residues. Germline-derived CDR1 and CDR2 are ENHRY and SYGVKD. In DNA, the CDR3 is TGTGCCATCAGTGATATGACAGAAAACACCGGGGAGCTGCTTTTT. Amino acid sequence: CAISDMTENTGELLF.

The chain employs TRBV29-1 and TRBJ2-6, with 9 nucleotides matching TRBD1. The CDR3 loop spans 16 amino acids. With 6 bases clipped from V and 1 base from J, the junction kept 7 bases outside the gene matches. CDR1 is SQVTM, CDR2 ANQGSEA, per germline. CDR3 residues: CSVNMGTGSGANVLTF. The CDR3 coding sequence is TGCAGCGTCAATATGGGGACAGGGTCTGGGGCCAACGTCCTGACTTTC.

This clonotype was counted ten times or more. The chain uses TRBV2 and TRBJ1-6; 9 nucleotides line up with TRBD1. With 4 bases clipped from V and 7 bases from J, the junction kept 2 bases outside the gene matches. Germline CDR1 is SNHLY and CDR2 is FYNNEI. The CDR3 length is 14 residues. In DNA, the CDR3 is TGTGCCAGCAGTGGGGACAGGGCAAATTCACCCCTCCACTTT. This translates into CASSGDRANSPLHF. Full variable domain (missing parts from reference TRBV2 and TRBJ1-6): EPEVTQTPSHQVTQMGQEVILRCVPISNHLYFYWYRQILGQKVEFLVSFYNNEISEKSEIFDDQFSVERPDGSNFTLKIRSTKLEDSAMYFCASSGDRANSPLHFGNGTRLTVT.

Only a few counts were recorded for this clonotype. A read error may produce the germline difference seen at one junction end. J is TRBJ2-2 and V is TRBV7-9, with TRBD1 matching 11 bases. CDR3 length: 15 amino acids. From germline, CDR1 is SEHNR and CDR2 FQNEAQ (reference sequence). CDR3 bases: TGTGCCAGCAGCACTGGACAGGGGGCCGGCGGGGAGTTGTTTTTT. Amino acids: CASSTGQGAGGELFF.

This clonotype was counted many times. The rearrangement joins TRBV29-1 to TRBJ2-7; D is possibly TRBD2 (5 bases). The CDR3 is 11 amino acids. V lost 8 bases to trimming and J lost 5 bases, with 13 bases between them. Germline CDR1 is SQVTM and CDR2 is ANQGSEA. CDR3 protein: CSPREGHEQYF. In DNA, the CDR3 is TGCAGCCCCCGTGAGGGCCACGAGCAGTACTTC.